Listed below are T cell receptor beta chains from one sample, sequenced in a study of regulatory dendritic cells for organ transplantation. The assay was immunoSEQ multiplex PCR, and TCRdb's table has in-frame clones only and misses some. The data hold fewer than 25,000 clones, with around three quarters observed a single time. Sequencing was performed on memory CD4+ T cells from blood. The receptors here all came from a human donor in good health. CDR3s include the opening cysteine and the closing phenylalanine or tryptophan. A D gene is named only where the DNA matches it firmly. Size is omitted from some rows. Given values are once, few, many or a class for expanded clones.

size: NA
length: 17
D: TRBD1
J: TRBJ2-2
V: TRBV18
DNA: TGTGCCAGCTCACCACCCCGGGACAGGGCTTACACCGGGGAGCTGTTTTTT
CDR3: CASSPPRDRAYTGELFF

size: NA
length: 14
D: TRBD2
J: TRBJ2-7
V: TRBV28
DNA: TGTGCCAGCGGGGGAGGGAACCACCCCTACGAGCAGTACTTC
CDR3: CASGGGNHPYEQYF

size: NA
length: 15
D: TRBD1
J: TRBJ1-4
V: TRBV6-5
DNA: TGTGCCAGCAGTTACTCACGCCAGGGGGCGAGAAAACTGTTTTTT
CDR3: CASSYSRQGARKLFF

size: NA
length: 14
D: TRBD1
J: TRBJ2-5
V: TRBV5-1
DNA: TGCGCCAGCAGCTTCGGGACAGGCCAAGAGACCCAGTACTTC
CDR3: CASSFGTGQETQYF

size: NA
length: 16
D: TRBD2
J: TRBJ2-3
V: TRBV6-6
DNA: TGTGCCAGCAGAAAAAGCGGGGGGAAGAGCACAGATACGCAGTATTTT
CDR3: CASRKSGGKSTDTQYF

size: NA
length: 12
D: NA
J: TRBJ2-7
V: TRBV11-2
DNA: TGTGCCAGCAGCCAGGTCCCCAACGAGCAGTACTTC
CDR3: CASSQVPNEQYF

size: NA
length: 17
D: TRBD1
J: TRBJ1-4
V: TRBV5-4
DNA: TGTGCCAGCAGCTTTGGACAGGGGGCGCTTTCTAATGAAAAACTGTTTTTT
CDR3: CASSFGQGALSNEKLFF

size: NA
length: 14
D: NA
J: TRBJ2-1
V: TRBV11-1
DNA: TGTGCCAGCAGCTTAACGACTCATTCGGGTGAGCAGTTCTTC
CDR3: CASSLTTHSGEQFF

size: NA
length: 11
D: NA
J: TRBJ1-3
V: TRBV20-1
DNA: TGCAGTGCTAGAGATTATAACACCATATATTTT
CDR3: CSARDYNTIYF

size: once
length: 13
D: NA
J: TRBJ1-1
V: TRBV19
DNA: TGTGCCAGTAGTTTCCCTTTGGAGGGTAAAGCTTTCTTT
CDR3: CASSFPLEGKAFF

size: NA
length: 14
D: NA
J: TRBJ2-1
V: TRBV9
DNA: TGTGCCAGCAGCGTAGACAGGGTAGGCAATGAGCAGTTCTTC
CDR3: CASSVDRVGNEQFF

size: NA
length: 15
D: TRBD1
J: TRBJ1-5
V: TRBV2
DNA: TGTGCCAGCAGTGAATCAACGACAGGGACTCAGCCCCAGCATTTT
CDR3: CASSESTTGTQPQHF

size: NA
length: 17
D: NA
J: TRBJ2-2
V: TRBV6-1
DNA: TGTGCCAGCAGTGAAATGCGGCCGACTATTAACACCGGGGAGCTGTTTTTT
CDR3: CASSEMRPTINTGELFF

size: NA
length: 15
D: NA
J: TRBJ1-2
V: TRBV6-1
DNA: TGTGCCAGCAGTAAAGAAGGTGGGGAGCGCTATGGCTACACCTTC
CDR3: CASSKEGGERYGYTF

size: NA
length: 13
D: NA
J: TRBJ2-7
V: TRBV7-3
DNA: TGTGCCAGCAGCTCCCACGGGTCCTACGAGCAGTACTTC
CDR3: CASSSHGSYEQYF

size: NA
length: 14
D: NA
J: TRBJ1-6
V: TRBV10-3
DNA: TGTGCCATCAGTGAGAAACAGGGTGGGTTACCCCTCCACTTT
CDR3: CAISEKQGGLPLHF

size: NA
length: 11
D: NA
J: TRBJ1-1
V: TRBV10-2
DNA: TGCGCCAGCAGAAGTAGCACTGAAGCTTTCTTT
CDR3: CASRSSTEAFF

size: NA
length: 14
D: TRBD1
J: TRBJ1-3
V: TRBV19
DNA: TGTGCCAGTAGTGTCGGACAGGGCGGAAACACCATATATTTT
CDR3: CASSVGQGGNTIYF

size: NA
length: 15
D: TRBD1
J: TRBJ2-2
V: TRBV7-9
DNA: TGTGCCAGCAGCACCGGACAGGGAAGAACCGGGGAGCTGTTTTTT
CDR3: CASSTGQGRTGELFF

size: NA
length: 14
D: TRBD1
J: TRBJ1-2
V: TRBV18
DNA: TGTGCCAGCTCACGGGACAGGGAAAGCTATGGCTACACCTTC
CDR3: CASSRDRESYGYTF

size: NA
length: 14
D: NA
J: TRBJ2-5
V: TRBV11-2
DNA: TGTGCCAGCAGCGTAGACAGGATACGGGAGACCCAGTACTTC
CDR3: CASSVDRIRETQYF

size: NA
length: 14
D: TRBD2
J: TRBJ2-3
V: TRBV6-5
DNA: TGTGCCAGCAAGGGGAGGGACAGCACAGATACGCAGTATTTT
CDR3: CASKGRDSTDTQYF

size: NA
length: 16
D: TRBD2
J: TRBJ2-5
V: TRBV4-1
DNA: TGCGCCAGCAGCCAAAGAATTAGCGGGGGAGGAGAGACCCAGTACTTC
CDR3: CASSQRISGGGETQYF

size: NA
length: 18
D: NA
J: TRBJ2-7
V: TRBV7-9
DNA: TGTGCCAGCAGCTCGACCCCAACCCTTGGACAGCTCTCCTACGAGCAGTACTTC
CDR3: CASSSTPTLGQLSYEQYF

size: few
length: 12
D: NA
J: TRBJ1-5
V: TRBV7-9
DNA: TGTGCCAGCAGCCGGGGCAATCAGCCCCAGCATTTT
CDR3: CASSRGNQPQHF

size: NA
length: 16
D: TRBD2
J: TRBJ2-5
V: TRBV9
DNA: TGTGCCAGCAGCGCCGGGGGGGGCCTGGGAGGCGAGACCCAGTACTTC
CDR3: CASSAGGGLGGETQYF

size: NA
length: 16
D: TRBD1
J: TRBJ1-2
V: TRBV4-3
DNA: TGCGCCAGCAGCCAACACCCGACAGGGTCGGGGGATGGCTACACCTTC
CDR3: CASSQHPTGSGDGYTF

size: NA
length: 18
D: TRBD2
J: TRBJ2-5
V: TRBV11-2
DNA: TGTGCCAGCAGCTTAGTTCACGTCGGGGGGGCCTTTGAGGAGACCCAGTACTTC
CDR3: CASSLVHVGGAFEETQYF

size: NA
length: 14
D: NA
J: TRBJ2-1
V: TRBV7-8
DNA: TGTGCCAGCAGCTCCTGGACAGAAGGGGATGAGCAGTTCTTC
CDR3: CASSSWTEGDEQFF

size: NA
length: 15
D: TRBD1
J: TRBJ1-1
V: TRBV11-1
DNA: TGTGCCAGCAGCGACAGGGGCCTTTCGAACACTGAAGCTTTCTTT
CDR3: CASSDRGLSNTEAFF